This T cell receptor beta chain was captured by sequencing in a study of blood T cell repertoires in COVID-19. About the research overall: The study drew acute and convalescent COVID-19 samples from the United States, Italy and Spain.

Germline lookup yields CDR1 ENHRY and CDR2 SYGVKD. This CDR3 contains 13 residues. The ends lost 7 bases at V and 10 bases at J; junction bases unmatched: 6. Original handling: It was from reference gene primer amplification that nucleated cell counts were estimated. Assay: immunoSEQ multiplex PCR; the TCRdb copy retains only in-frame clones and omits some. Clone size and the V and J calls come from that table; the DNA yielded D and trimming. The sample holds more than 250,000 clones; around 90% are singletons and the top ten take 1%. The clonotype originates from a man aged 50-60 years with active or convalescent COVID-19. The chain is built from TRBV10-3 and TRBJ2-1, with 11 nucleotides matching TRBD1. The material sequenced was peripheral blood. CDR3 sequence (DNA): TGTGCCATCACCCGGGACAGGGGGGACGAGCAGTTCTTC. Translating it yields CAITRDRGDEQFF.